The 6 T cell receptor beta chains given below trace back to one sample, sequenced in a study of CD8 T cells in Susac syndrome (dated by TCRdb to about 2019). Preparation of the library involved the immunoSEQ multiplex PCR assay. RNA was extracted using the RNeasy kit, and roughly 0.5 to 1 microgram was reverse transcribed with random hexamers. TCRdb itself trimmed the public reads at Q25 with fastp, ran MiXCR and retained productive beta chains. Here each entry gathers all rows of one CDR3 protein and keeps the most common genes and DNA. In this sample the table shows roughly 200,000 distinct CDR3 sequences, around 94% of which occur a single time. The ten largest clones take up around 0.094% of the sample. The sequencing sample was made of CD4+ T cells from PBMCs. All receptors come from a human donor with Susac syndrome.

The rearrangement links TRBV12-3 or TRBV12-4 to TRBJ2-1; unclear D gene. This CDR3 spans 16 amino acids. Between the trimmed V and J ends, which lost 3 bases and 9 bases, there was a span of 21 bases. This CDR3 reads CASSFVSSQYLGEQFF. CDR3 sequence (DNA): TGTGCCAGCAGTTTCGTCTCGTCGCAGTATCTAGGTGAGCAGTTCTTC.

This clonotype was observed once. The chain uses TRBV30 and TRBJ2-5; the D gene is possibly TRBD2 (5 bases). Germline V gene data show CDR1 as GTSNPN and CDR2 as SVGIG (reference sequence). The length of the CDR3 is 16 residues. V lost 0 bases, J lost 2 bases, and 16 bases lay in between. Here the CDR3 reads CAWSVFLSRGQETQYF. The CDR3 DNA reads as TGTGCCTGGAGTGTATTTTTGAGCCGGGGTCAAGAGACCCAGTACTTC.

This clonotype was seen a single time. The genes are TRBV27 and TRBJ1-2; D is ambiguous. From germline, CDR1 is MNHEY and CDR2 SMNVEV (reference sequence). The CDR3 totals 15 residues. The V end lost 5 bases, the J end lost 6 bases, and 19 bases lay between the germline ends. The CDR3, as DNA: TGTGCCAGCAGTCCTCGCCGGACCCTAGGTCATGGCTACACCTTC. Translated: CASSPRRTLGHGYTF.

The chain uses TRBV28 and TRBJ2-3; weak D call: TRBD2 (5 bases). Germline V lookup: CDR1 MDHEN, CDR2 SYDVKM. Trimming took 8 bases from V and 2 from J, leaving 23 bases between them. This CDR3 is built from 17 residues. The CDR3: CASHPNAWLAPTDTQYF. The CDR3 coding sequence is TGTGCCAGCCACCCGAACGCCTGGCTAGCCCCCACAGATACGCAGTATTTT.

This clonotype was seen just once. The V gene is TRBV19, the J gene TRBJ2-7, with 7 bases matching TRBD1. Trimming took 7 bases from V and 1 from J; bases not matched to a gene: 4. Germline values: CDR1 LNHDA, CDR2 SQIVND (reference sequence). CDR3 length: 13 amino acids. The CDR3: CASKGRGSYEQYF. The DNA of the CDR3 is TGTGCCAGTAAAGGCAGGGGGTCCTACGAGCAGTACTTC.

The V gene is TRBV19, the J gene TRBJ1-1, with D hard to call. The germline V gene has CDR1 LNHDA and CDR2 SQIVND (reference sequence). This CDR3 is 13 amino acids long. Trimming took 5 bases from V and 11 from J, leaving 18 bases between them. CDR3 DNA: TGTGCCAGTAGTCCTCGGCGGCTATTGGGGGCTTTCTTT. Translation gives CASSPRRLLGAFF.